Listed below are T cell receptor beta chains from one sample, sequenced in a study of blood T cell repertoires in COVID-19. Method: immunoSEQ multiplex PCR; TCRdb's copy keeps in-frame clones and lacks some. The data contain 540,000 or so clones, 85% to 90% of them singletons. The sequencing sample was made of peripheral blood. The source of these receptors is a woman aged 50 to 65 with COVID-19, enrolled during active disease. The conserved cysteine and the conserved F or W are not part of the CDR3 here.

v_call | cdr3_aa
TRBV10-2 | ASSGRVDTGELF
TRBV7-2 | ASSLLEGPTEAF
TRBV24-1 | ATSDSGAPFSGNTIY
TRBV21-1 | ASSKGGQRAGANVLT
TRBV5-1 | ASSLEGGYGYT
TRBV5-8 | ASSLGSGLGANVLT
TRBV19 | ASSIVSGEGTGELF
TRBV7-2 | ASSPRVGARYTDTQY
TRBV5-1 | ASSPDRALSGYT
TRBV27 | ASSSPDRGLPTEAF
TRBV2 | ASRQQLGQGADGANVLT
TRBV5-6 | ASSELGQNYGYT
TRBV18 | ASSPSQTDRGFRTNEKLF
TRBV4-1 | ASSRSDRGASEAF
TRBV4-2 | ASSQARDFSYEQY
TRBV6-5 | ASSRGGGNTIY
TRBV19 | ASQAGNTEAF
TRBV5-1 | ASSRGLAGSDTQY
TRBV3-1/TRBV3-2 | ASSQSYGETQY
TRBV7-2 | ASSLFRGYT
TRBV30 | AWTSSGATNEQF
TRBV19 | ASSIGERGSNQPQH
TRBV6-5 | ASRQVSSGNTIY
TRBV5-1 | ASSKTSGNPRGNEQF
TRBV28 | ASSATRTSRQF
TRBV10-2 | ASRGGADNEQF
TRBV11-3 | ASSLGEKETQY
TRBV7-9 | ASRPYRGGDYGYT
TRBV7-9 | ASSPRGGGEKLF
TRBV9 | ASSVGGVTDTQY
TRBV6-5 | ASSPSGDTKAF
TRBV2 | ASSTTGPGNQPQH
TRBV19 | ASLERGLRFTEAF
TRBV7-9 | ASSLDRGDEQY
TRBV5-1 | ASSLTGSIGNTIY
TRBV28 | ASSSSTLLSSGGRETQY
TRBV7-3 | ASSFGDRVRGYT
TRBV5-1 | ASSFAPGTGDEKLF
TRBV18 | ASSPEQDSPLH
TRBV5-1 | ASSLGGSNTGELF
TRBV14 | ASSQRDSKFTGELF
TRBV7-2 | ASSLGSSGGNEQF
TRBV28 | ASSKPGQLNTEAF
TRBV30 | AWSFDAPGTGNGYT
TRBV9 | ASSGTGNQPQH
TRBV3-1/TRBV3-2 | ASSRSSGANVLT
TRBV6-5 | ASSSWGQGEAF
TRBV2 | ASSGTSGGARETQY
TRBV2 | ASKLPGDASYGYT
TRBV18 | ASSGGQNEKLF
TRBV30 | AWAGTHSYEQY
TRBV7-6 | ASRRRDRGRSGQPQH
TRBV6-5 | ASSPGGYSNQPQH
TRBV4-2 | ASRQGGARYEQY
TRBV29-1 | SVEGDSYEQY
TRBV28 | ACREGSSYEQY
TRBV10-3 | AISERGYGYT
TRBV28 | ASTKSTGGEQY